This T cell receptor (beta chain) was obtained from a study of CD8 T cells in ankylosing spondylitis. This clonotype was counted ten times or more. One entry per CDR3 protein, called by TCRdb with MiXCR from the 5' RACE reads. The sample lists fewer than 80,000 distinct CDR3 sequences; roughly 5% were seen once. With V trimmed by 0 bases and J by 3 bases, 1 base remained unmatched. The CDR3 has 15 amino acids. Per germline, CDR1 SQVTM and CDR2 ANQGSEA. The material sequenced was blood, either unsorted or a sorted T cell fraction (not recorded which). The receptor's source is a male donor with ankylosing spondylitis or in good health (not recorded which). The V gene is TRBV29-1, the J gene TRBJ2-1; 11 bases are a match to TRBD2. The CDR3 reads CSVEELAGVYNEQFF. The CDR3 nucleotides are TGCAGCGTTGAAGAACTAGCGGGGGTCTACAATGAGCAGTTCTTC.